The 25 T cell receptor beta chains below come from one sample, sequenced in a study of blood T cell repertoires in COVID-19. Measured with immunoSEQ multiplex PCR; TCRdb has only the in-frame clones, and not every one. The sample has 300,000 or so clones; around 87% are singletons. The sequenced sample was peripheral blood. These receptors all come from a woman between 50 and 59 years old who had recovered from COVID-19.

This sequence joins TRBV5-1 and TRBJ2-2; unclear D gene. Trimming stripped 0 bases from V and 6 bases from J, with 9 bases between. The V gene's germline CDR1 is SGHRS and CDR2 YFSETQ. This CDR3 has 14 residues. The chain's CDR3 is CASSLALGSGELFF. Here the CDR3 DNA reads TGCGCCAGCAGCTTGGCGCTAGGATCCGGGGAGCTGTTTTTT.

DNA of the CDR3: TGCGCCAGCAGCCCCCAAGGGAGGGCGGATTCACTATATGGCTACACCTTC. Protein sequence: CASSPQGRADSLYGYTF. This sequence joins TRBV4-3 and TRBJ1-2, with no clear D. Looked up from germline, CDR1 is LGHNA and CDR2 is YSLEER. The CDR3 spans 17 residues. V lost 4 bases and J lost 5, with 23 bases in between.

V gene TRBV3-1 (or the pseudogene TRBV3-2) combines with J gene TRBJ2-7; 7 bases line up with TRBD2. CDR1 is LGHDT and CDR2 is YNNKEL in the germline V gene (reference sequence). J gave up 11 bases and V 5 bases, and 12 bases lay outside the gene matches. The CDR3 length is 13 residues. CDR3 sequence reads: CASSSQMGGEEYF. CDR3 in DNA: TGTGCCAGCAGCTCCCAAATGGGGGGGGAGGAGTACTTC.

The chain combines TRBV20-1 with TRBJ2-3; the D gene is possibly TRBD2 (7 bases). Germline CDR1 is DFQATT and CDR2 is SNEGSKA (reference sequence). V lost 3 bases to trimming and J lost 3 bases, with 16 bases between them. This CDR3 region has 15 residues. Written as DNA, the CDR3 is TGCAGTGCTAGTACCCTAAGCGGGACAACAGATACGCAGTATTTT. It codes for CSASTLSGTTDTQYF.

The chain recombines TRBV7-9 with TRBJ2-1, with TRBD1 matching 8 bases. CDR1 is SEHNR and CDR2 is FQNEAQ in the germline V gene (reference sequence). Trimming at V came to 5 bases and at J to 4 bases, leaving 19 bases not matched to a gene. The CDR3 totals 19 residues. For the CDR3, the DNA is TGTGCCAGCAGCCTGAATCGGTGGGGCCCGGGACAGGTTTACAATGAGCAGTTCTTC. Translating it yields CASSLNRWGPGQVYNEQFF.

This rearrangement joins TRBV2 to TRBJ2-7; D may be TRBD1 (6 bases). From germline, CDR1 is SNHLY and CDR2 FYNNEI. V dropped 2 bases and J dropped 0 bases, with 8 bases sitting between them. The CDR3 has 14 amino acids. The CDR3 here is CASSETGFSYEQYF. The DNA of the CDR3 is TGTGCCAGCAGTGAAACAGGGTTCTCCTACGAGCAGTACTTC.

The rearrangement joins TRBV18 to TRBJ2-3; perhaps TRBD2 as D (6 bases). Per the germline V gene, CDR1 is KGHSH and CDR2 is LQKENI. V was pared by 3 bases and J by 0 bases, with 13 bases between. The CDR3 runs to 16 residues. Here the CDR3 reads CASSPNSGVSTDTQYF. The CDR3 DNA follows: TGTGCCAGCTCACCTAACTCGGGGGTGAGCACAGATACGCAGTATTTT.

This chain links TRBV4-1 with TRBJ1-2; 7 bases line up with TRBD1. V lost 4 bases to trimming and J lost 3 bases; unmatched junction nucleotides: 2. This CDR3 comprises 13 residues. The germline CDR1 and CDR2 sequences are MGHRA and YSYEKL. CDR3 coding DNA: TGCGCCAGCAGCCCTACAGGGGACTATGGCTACACCTTC. Its protein is CASSPTGDYGYTF.

This CDR3 is CASSHPGGGNEKLFF. The CDR3 DNA follows: TGTGCCAGCAGCCATCCGGGAGGGGGCAATGAAAAACTGTTTTTT. The chain is built from TRBV7-6 and TRBJ1-4; TRBD1 aligns across 7 bases. Germline assignment: CDR1 SGHVS and CDR2 FNYEAQ. The CDR3 contains 15 residues. The junction had 8 bases not matched to a gene; V was cut back by 5 bases and J by 5 bases.

A few counts support this clone. The CDR3 here is CASSLSARNTEAFF. In DNA, the CDR3 is TGTGCCAGCAGCTTGTCCGCGAGGAACACTGAAGCTTTCTTT. The chain has TRBV5-6 and TRBJ1-1, with D unresolved. Trimming left V 1 base short and J 1 base short, with 8 bases between. The CDR3 covers 14 residues. In germline, CDR1 is SGHDT, CDR2 YYEEEE. The full variable domain, completed using reference TRBV5-6 and TRBJ1-1, is DAGVTQSPTHLIKTRGQQVTLRCSPKSGHDTVSWYQQALGQGPQFIFQYYEEEERQRGNFPDRFSGHQFPNYSSELNVNALLLGDSALYLCASSLSARNTEAFFGQGTRLTVV.

The chain carries TRBV5-5 and TRBJ1-5; 7 bases are shared with TRBD1. Germline V gene data show CDR1 as SGHKS and CDR2 as YYEKEE (reference sequence). This CDR3 has 15 amino acids. With 3 bases clipped from V and 4 bases from J, the junction kept 7 bases outside the gene matches. The CDR3 DNA reads TGTGCCAGCAGCTGGTCCCGGGACAGTAATCAGCCCCAGCATTTT. This gives the protein CASSWSRDSNQPQHF.

V and J are TRBV2 and TRBJ1-1, with D unclear. The germline CDR1 and CDR2 sequences are SNHLY and FYNNEI. V lost 8 bases, J lost 4 bases, and 14 bases lay in between. This CDR3 comprises 13 residues. The CDR3: CASSSFEGTEAFF. CDR3 DNA: TGTGCCAGCTCCAGTTTTGAGGGCACTGAAGCTTTCTTT.

CDR3 residues: CARSYRDTSSYEQYF. CDR3 bases: TGTGCCAGAAGCTACCGGGACACAAGCTCCTACGAGCAGTACTTC. J is TRBJ2-7 and V is TRBV7-5; the listed D gene, TRBD1, was not tested against the DNA. TRBV7-5 is a documented pseudogene. The CDR3 totals 15 residues.

The CDR3 region is CASGRHLLAASQETQYF. The CDR3 DNA is TGTGCCAGCGGCAGACATTTACTAGCGGCCTCGCAAGAGACCCAGTACTTC. The chain links TRBV28 to TRBJ2-5, with 8 bases fitting TRBD2. V lost 8 bases and J lost 2; bases outside the gene matches: 16. Germline loops: CDR1 MDHEN, CDR2 SYDVKM. This CDR3 has 17 amino acids. Drawing the rest from reference TRBV28 and TRBJ2-5, the complete variable domain is DVKVTQSSRYLVKRTGEKVFLECVQDMDHENMFWYRQDPGLGLRLIYFSYDVKMKEKGDIPEGYSVSREKKERFSLILESASTNQTSMYLCASGRHLLAASQETQYFGPGTRLLVL.

The chain couples TRBV3-1 (or the pseudogene TRBV3-2) to TRBJ2-5; TRBD2 agrees at 13 bases. This CDR3 spans 16 amino acids. Germline V CDR1 and CDR2: LGHDT, YNNKEL (reference sequence). The V segment lost 4 bases and the J segment 4 bases; nucleotides outside the gene matches: 6. Here the CDR3 DNA reads TGTGCCAGCAGCCCCCGGACTAGCGGGAGCAGAGAGACCCAGTACTTC. Amino acid sequence: CASSPRTSGSRETQYF.

A word on this clone: At the DNA level, this CDR3 is encoded by other sequences in the same sample as well. V gene TRBV7-2 combines with J gene TRBJ1-2, with 7 bases identical to TRBD1. Germline V lookup: CDR1 SGHTA, CDR2 FQGNSA. This CDR3 comprises 14 residues. The V segment lost 5 bases and the J segment 8 bases; nucleotides outside the gene matches: 11. CDR3 sequence reads: CASSPGGRQGGYTF. The CDR3 DNA sequence: TGTGCCAGCAGCCCAGGGGGGCGGCAGGGAGGCTACACCTTC.

V is TRBV5-4 and J is TRBJ2-3; 12 bases agree with TRBD2. This CDR3 spans 15 amino acids. The germline gives CDR1 SGHNT, CDR2 YYREEE (reference sequence). The ends lost 2 bases at V and 5 bases at J; junction bases unmatched: 3. CDR3 nucleotides: TGTGCCAGCAGCTTACTAGCGGGAGGAGGAGATACGCAGTATTTT. As protein: CASSLLAGGGDTQYF.

The chain couples TRBV11-2 to TRBJ2-2; the D gene is possibly TRBD1 (6 bases). V was pared by 5 bases and J by 2 bases, with 9 bases between. Germline CDR1 is SGHAT and CDR2 is FQNNGV. The CDR3 covers 14 residues. CDR3 nucleotide sequence: TGTGCCAGCAGCGGGACACTTAACACCGGGGAGCTGTTTTTT. Its translation: CASSGTLNTGELFF.

This rearrangement joins TRBV6-5 to TRBJ2-1; tentatively, D is TRBD2 (7 bases). This CDR3 spans 14 amino acids. The V gene's germline CDR1 is MNHEY and CDR2 SVGAGI. V lost 6 bases, J lost 6 bases, and 15 bases lay in between. Written as DNA, the CDR3 is TGTGCCAGCAGGGAGGGGGGGGCCCTCAATGAGCAGTTCTTC. Protein: CASREGGALNEQFF.

The chain links TRBV6-1 to TRBJ2-3; D is unresolved. CDR3 length: 12 amino acids. V lost 0 bases and J 8 bases, leaving 6 bases between the germline ends. Germline CDR1 MNHNS, CDR2 SASEGT. CDR3 protein: CASSEAGRTQYF. In DNA form, the CDR3 reads TGTGCCAGCAGTGAAGCGGGCCGTACGCAGTATTTT.

This clone was counted a single time. The V gene is TRBV9, the J gene TRBJ2-7; 8 positions agree with TRBD1. This CDR3 has 14 residues. V shed 3 bases and J 3 bases; nucleotides not matched to a gene: 5. Per the germline V gene, CDR1 is SGDLS and CDR2 is YYNGEE. The CDR3 is CASSATTGGYEQYF. As DNA, the CDR3 is TGTGCCAGCAGCGCAACCACAGGGGGCTACGAGCAGTACTTC.

This chain links TRBV29-1 with TRBJ1-2; TRBD1 is a possible D gene (5 bases). The CDR3 sequence is 11 residues long. Deletions cut 7 bases from V and 6 bases from J, with 12 bases between. From germline, CDR1 is SQVTM and CDR2 ANQGSEA. As DNA, the CDR3 is TGCAGCGCTCACTCGGGGGATGGCTACACCTTC. Translation: CSAHSGDGYTF.

The V gene is TRBV28, the J gene TRBJ1-2; D is unclear. The ends were cut back, 3 bases at V and 7 bases at J, with 9 bases in the middle. Germline V lookup: CDR1 MDHEN, CDR2 SYDVKM. There are 12 residues in the CDR3. The CDR3 DNA sequence: TGTGCCAGCAGTTTGGTTTGGAGTGGCTACACCTTC. Protein product: CASSLVWSGYTF.

This chain connects TRBV6-2 or TRBV6-3 to TRBJ2-2; 16 nucleotides align to TRBD2. CDR3 length equals 18 residues. CDR1 and CDR2 from the germline V gene are MNHEY and SVGEGT. Trimming removed 7 bases from V and 3 bases from J; junction bases left unmatched: 8. The CDR3 reads CASTPGLAGGPDTGELFF. CDR3 bases: TGTGCCAGCACCCCGGGACTAGCGGGAGGGCCGGACACCGGGGAGCTGTTTTTT.

The chain couples TRBV28 to TRBJ1-6; TRBD1 matches 10 bases. The CDR3 has 16 amino acids. V shed 6 bases, J shed 7 bases, and the junction held 9 bases outside the gene matches. Germline lookup yields CDR1 MDHEN and CDR2 SYDVKM. CDR3 bases: TGTGCCAGCAGGAGGGTGGGGGGACAGGGGAATTCACCCCTCCACTTT. The encoded protein is CASRRVGGQGNSPLHF.